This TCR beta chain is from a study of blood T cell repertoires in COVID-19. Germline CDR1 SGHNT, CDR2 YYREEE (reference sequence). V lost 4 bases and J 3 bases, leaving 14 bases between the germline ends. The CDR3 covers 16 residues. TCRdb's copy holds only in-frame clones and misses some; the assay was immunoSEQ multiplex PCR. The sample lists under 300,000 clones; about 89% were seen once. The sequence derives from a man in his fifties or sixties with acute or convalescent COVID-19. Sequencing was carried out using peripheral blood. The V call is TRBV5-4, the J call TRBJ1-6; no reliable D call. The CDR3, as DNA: TGTGCCAGCAGCCCGGGAAGCCCTCTCTATAATTCACCCCTCCACTTT. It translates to CASSPGSPLYNSPLHF.